This T cell receptor beta chain was identified during a study of blood T cell repertoires in COVID-19. Whole-study context: Acute and convalescent COVID-19 samples came from the United States, Italy and Spain. Sources were T cells, B-cell-depleted T cells, or PBMCs; the material itself was cDNA or gDNA.

As handled by the study authors: Amplification with reference gene primers provided the estimates of nucleated cell counts. Sequencing used immunoSEQ multiplex PCR; TCRdb keeps in-frame clones, though not all of them. V and J calls and clone size follow that table, whereas D and trimming were derived from the DNA. The data show 250,000 to 350,000 clones, approximately 86% seen once. In germline, CDR1 is SGHTA, CDR2 FQGTGA. The CDR3 spans 14 residues. With 3 bases removed from V and 0 bases from J, the gap between germline ends came to 7 bases. The source material was peripheral blood. This TCR was sampled from a man aged 18 to 30 with active or convalescent COVID-19. The V call is TRBV7-3, the J call TRBJ2-3; tentative D call: TRBD1 (6 bases). The CDR3 sequence: CASSLGASTDTQYF. In DNA, the CDR3 is TGTGCCAGCAGCTTGGGGGCTAGCACAGATACGCAGTATTTT.